These 23 T cell receptor beta chains came from one sample sequenced in a study of CD4 T cells in relation to SARS-CoV-2 and coronaviruses. These receptors have no identified antigens. Unexposed donor CD4+ T cells date from 2011-2018, before the COVID-19 pandemic. Isolation of CD4+ T cells took place after approximately eleven days in culture. The repertoire was sequenced with immunoSEQ multiplex PCR; TCRdb's copy has only in-frame clones and lacks some. The table records 20,000 or so clones, more than 75% of them present only once. Sequencing used CD4+ T cells from PBMCs, cultured in vitro. Receptors were obtained from a human donor in good health.

CDR3 nucleotide sequence: TGTGCCAGCAGCCACGTCCAAGAGACCCAGTACTTC. It yields the protein CASSHVQETQYF. The gene calls are TRBV11-3 and TRBJ2-5; D remains ambiguous. Between the trimmed V and J ends, which lost 5 bases and 1 base, there was a span of 5 bases. The CDR3 consists of 12 residues. Germline values: CDR1 SGHNT, CDR2 YENEEA.

This clone was detected a few times. V is TRBV6-1 and J is TRBJ1-5; D remains unclear. The CDR3 sequence is 13 residues long. The germline gives CDR1 MNHNS, CDR2 SASEGT. Trimming shortened V by 5 bases and J by 5 bases, and 10 bases separated the two germline ends. CDR3 loop: CASSYLGDQPQHF. The CDR3 DNA follows: TGTGCCAGCAGTTATCTTGGTGATCAGCCCCAGCATTTT.

The chain carries TRBV27 and TRBJ1-5; the D is unclear. The CDR3 is made up of 18 amino acids. The germline gives CDR1 MNHEY, CDR2 SMNVEV (reference sequence). Trimming left V 2 bases short and J 1 base short, with 18 bases between. This CDR3 is CASSLLVPAIYSNQPQHF. For the CDR3, the DNA is TGTGCCAGCAGTTTACTTGTACCCGCCATATACAGCAATCAGCCCCAGCATTTT.

The chain joins TRBV5-1 to TRBJ1-1; 10 nucleotides match TRBD1. Germline V gene sequence: CDR1 SGHRS, CDR2 YFSETQ. J lost 4 bases, V lost 5 bases, and 5 bases had no gene match. The CDR3 is 14 amino acids. The CDR3 here is CASRWGQGSTEAFF. The CDR3 region has the DNA TGCGCCAGCAGGTGGGGACAGGGGAGCACTGAAGCTTTCTTT.

This rearrangement joins TRBV5-1 to TRBJ1-1; D is uncertain. This CDR3 contains 14 residues. CDR1 SGHRS and CDR2 YFSETQ come from the germline V gene. V was clipped by 2 bases and J by 3 bases, with 11 bases between them. CDR3: CASSLQLADTEAFF. The CDR3 coding sequence is TGCGCCAGCAGCTTACAACTAGCCGACACTGAAGCTTTCTTT.

V gene TRBV5-8 combines with J gene TRBJ2-7; 8 bases map to TRBD2. The V segment lost 2 bases and the J segment 2 bases; nucleotides outside the gene matches: 3. The CDR3 is made up of 14 amino acids. CDR1 is SGHTS and CDR2 is YDEGEE in the germline V gene. CDR3 nucleotides: TGTGCCAGCAGCTTATTGCGGGAGGCCTACGAGCAGTACTTC. This sequence encodes CASSLLREAYEQYF.

This clone was seen a single time. V is TRBV6-5 and J is TRBJ2-5, with 7 bases fitting TRBD1. In germline, CDR1 is MNHEY, CDR2 SVGAGI. The CDR3 length is 12 residues. The V and J ends lost 7 bases and 12 bases, in that order; junction bases with no gene match: 11. This CDR3 reads CASNQEGQAEYF. The CDR3 bases are TGTGCCAGCAATCAGGAAGGACAGGCCGAGTACTTC.

The gene calls are TRBV27 and TRBJ2-7; possible D gene TRBD2, 7 bases. The ends were cut back, 1 base at V and 2 bases at J, with 18 bases in the middle. CDR1 and CDR2 from the germline V gene are MNHEY and SMNVEV (reference sequence). This CDR3 contains 17 residues. The CDR3 loop is CASSLFAGAGRAYEQYF. The CDR3 DNA reads TGTGCCAGCAGTTTATTTGCGGGGGCGGGCAGGGCCTACGAGCAGTACTTC.

The chain links TRBV12-3 or TRBV12-4 to TRBJ1-2, with unresolved D. V gave up 5 bases and J gave up 1 base, with 5 bases separating them. The CDR3 covers 12 residues. The CDR3 sequence is CASSRINYGYTF. CDR3 bases: TGTGCCAGCAGTCGTATTAACTATGGCTACACCTTC.

The J gene is TRBJ1-4, the V gene TRBV11-2; D ambiguous. V lost 5 bases and J 0 bases, leaving 10 bases between the germline ends. This CDR3 has 15 amino acids. CDR1 is SGHAT, CDR2 FQNNGV, per germline. The DNA of the CDR3 is TGTGCCAGCAGCCTCGGGGTCGCAACTAATGAAAAACTGTTTTTT. It yields the protein CASSLGVATNEKLFF.

The chain combines TRBV6-4 with TRBJ1-1; no reliable D call. Germline V lookup: CDR1 MRHNA, CDR2 SNTAGT. This CDR3 is 14 amino acids long. The ends were cut back, 6 bases at V and 1 base at J, with 12 bases in the middle. Here the CDR3 DNA reads TGTGCCAGCAGGAAGGGAGAATGGAACACTGAAGCTTTCTTT. Amino acids: CASRKGEWNTEAFF.

The rearrangement uses TRBV12-3 or TRBV12-4 and TRBJ1-1; no clear D gene. V was trimmed by 5 bases and J by 11 bases, leaving 12 bases between them. The CDR3 length is 11 residues. CDR3 sequence reads: CASSPDMRAFF. The CDR3, as DNA: TGTGCCAGCAGTCCCGATATGCGGGCTTTCTTT.

The rearrangement links TRBV4-1 to TRBJ2-5; perhaps TRBD2 as D (6 bases). V lost 3 bases, J lost 0 bases, and 14 bases lay in between. This CDR3 contains 16 residues. The germline V gene encodes CDR1 MGHRA and CDR2 YSYEKL. The CDR3 is CASSQGLAPNQETQYF. The CDR3 DNA is TGCGCCAGCAGCCAGGGCCTAGCGCCGAACCAAGAGACCCAGTACTTC.

The V gene is TRBV13, the J gene TRBJ1-2; the D is unclear. The CDR3 covers 10 residues. The germline V gene encodes CDR1 PRHDT and CDR2 FYEKMQ (reference sequence). V was shortened by 8 bases and J by 7 bases, with 8 bases between the two germline ends. The CDR3 loop is CASGTVGYTF. The CDR3 DNA reads as TGTGCCAGCGGCACCGTTGGCTACACCTTC.

J is TRBJ2-3 and V is TRBV30; D not resolved. V was clipped by 2 bases and J by 5 bases, with 8 bases between them. The germline CDR1 and CDR2 sequences are GTSNPN and SVGIG (reference sequence). The CDR3 extends over 12 amino acids. For the CDR3, the DNA is TGTGCCTGGAGTCACCATCGAGATACGCAGTATTTT. It translates to CAWSHHRDTQYF.

The chain links TRBV18 to TRBJ2-3; the match to TRBD2 covers 7 bases. V was pared by 3 bases and J by 2 bases, with 14 bases of the junction left unmatched. The CDR3 contains 18 residues. Germline CDR1 reads KGHSH; CDR2 reads LQKENI. CDR3 coding DNA: TGTGCCAGCTCACCCCTCTTAGTCCAGCGGGGCGACACAGATACGCAGTATTTT. It codes for CASSPLLVQRGDTDTQYF.

The rearrangement uses TRBV27 and TRBJ1-6; TRBD1 matches 10 bases. Germline V gene data show CDR1 as MNHEY and CDR2 as SMNVEV (reference sequence). The CDR3 runs 16 residues. Losses at the gene ends were 7 bases for V and 6 bases for J; bases not matched to a gene: 9. The CDR3 coding sequence is TGTGCCAGCACCCTACGGGGACAGGGGTCTAATTCACCCCTCCACTTT. This encodes CASTLRGQGSNSPLHF.

V and J are TRBV5-8 and TRBJ2-2; D is unclear. Germline CDR1 reads SGHTS; CDR2 reads YDEGEE. Trimming removed 4 bases from V and 5 bases from J, with 15 bases in between. CDR3 length equals 15 residues. Here the CDR3 reads CASSPRAGPTGELFF. CDR3 coding DNA: TGTGCCAGCAGCCCTCGAGCAGGACCTACCGGGGAGCTGTTTTTT.

The rearrangement joins TRBV11-2 to TRBJ1-6, with a tentative D call TRBD1 (5 bases). The V gene's germline CDR1 is SGHAT and CDR2 FQNNGV. Trimming removed 7 bases from V and 5 bases from J, with 18 bases in between. The CDR3 runs to 16 residues. The CDR3 sequence: CASTPNSGTNNSPLHF. Here the CDR3 DNA reads TGTGCCAGCACCCCCAATTCCGGGACGAATAATTCACCCCTCCACTTT.

V and J are TRBV6-5 and TRBJ2-3, with D hard to call. Between the trimmed V and J ends, which lost 5 bases and 5 bases, there was a span of 11 bases. This CDR3 is 13 amino acids long. Germline V gives CDR1 MNHEY, CDR2 SVGAGI. The CDR3 coding sequence is TGTGCCAGCAGTAGCCCCTTGGGAGATACGCAGTATTTT. Its translation is CASSSPLGDTQYF.

This clone was picked up a small number of times. The chain is built from TRBV18 and TRBJ1-5; D possibly corresponds to TRBD1 (6 bases). Germline-derived CDR1 and CDR2 are KGHSH and LQKENI. The CDR3 has 15 residues. V shed 2 bases and J shed 6 bases, with 14 bases lying between them. The DNA for the CDR3 is TGTGCCAGCTCACCAACTGGGGGCGCGGGTCAGCCCCAGCATTTT. As protein: CASSPTGGAGQPQHF. Full variable domain (missing parts from reference TRBV18 and TRBJ1-5): NAGVMQNPRHLVRRRGQEARLRCSPMKGHSHVYWYRQLPEEGLKFMVYLQKENIIDESGMPKERFSAEFPKEGPSILRIQQVVRGDSAAYFCASSPTGGAGQPQHFGDGTRLSIL.

The gene calls are TRBV6-2 or TRBV6-3 and TRBJ2-1, with 7 bases identical to TRBD2. V lost 0 bases to trimming and J lost 15 bases; unmatched junction nucleotides: 20. Germline V gives CDR1 MNHEY, CDR2 SVGEGT. This CDR3 is built from 17 residues. The CDR3 DNA is TGTGCCAGCAGTTACTCGAGTGGGGGGGACTGGTTACCGTCGCGGTTCTTC. Its protein product is CASSYSSGGDWLPSRFF.

The CDR3 DNA is TGTGCCAGTAGTCAGGACAGGGGCTTCGGTCAGCCCCAGCATTTT. Its translation is CASSQDRGFGQPQHF. V usage is TRBV19 and J usage is TRBJ1-5; 9 bases map to TRBD1. The CDR3 loop spans 15 amino acids. V shed 5 bases and J 6 bases; nucleotides not matched to a gene: 8. CDR1 and CDR2 from the germline V gene are LNHDA and SQIVND (reference sequence).